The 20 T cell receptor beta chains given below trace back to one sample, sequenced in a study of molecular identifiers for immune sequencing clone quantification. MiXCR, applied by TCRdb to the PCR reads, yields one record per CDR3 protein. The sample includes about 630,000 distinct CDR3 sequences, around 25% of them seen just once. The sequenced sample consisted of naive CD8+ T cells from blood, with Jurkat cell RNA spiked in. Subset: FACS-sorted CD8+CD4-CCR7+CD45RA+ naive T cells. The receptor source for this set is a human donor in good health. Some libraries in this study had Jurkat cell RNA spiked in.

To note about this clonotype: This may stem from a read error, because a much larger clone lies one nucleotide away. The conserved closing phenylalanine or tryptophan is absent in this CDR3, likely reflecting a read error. CDR3 sequence (DNA): TGTGCCAGCAGTCTCCTGGGCATCGATGAGCAGTTCTAC. It yields the protein CASSLLGIDEQFY. The chain recombines TRBV6-2 or TRBV6-3 with TRBJ2-1; D gene uncertain. Per germline, CDR1 MNHEY and CDR2 SVGEGT. The CDR3 extends over 13 amino acids. Trimming removed 5 bases at V and 8 bases at J, with 13 bases between.

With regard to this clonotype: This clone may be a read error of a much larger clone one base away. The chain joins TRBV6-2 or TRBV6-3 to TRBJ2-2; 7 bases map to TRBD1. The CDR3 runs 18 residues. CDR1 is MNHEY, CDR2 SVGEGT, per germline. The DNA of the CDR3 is TGTGCCAGCGGTTACCCCGACAGGGCCCTTGCGAACACCGGGGAGCTGTTTTTT. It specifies CASGYPDRALANTGELFF.

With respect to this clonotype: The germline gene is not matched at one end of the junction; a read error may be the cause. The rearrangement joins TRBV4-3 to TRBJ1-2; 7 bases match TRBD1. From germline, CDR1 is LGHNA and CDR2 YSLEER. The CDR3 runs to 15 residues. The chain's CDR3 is CASIQGQTGLYGYTF. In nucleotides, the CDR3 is TGCGCCAGCATCCAAGGTCAGACAGGGCTGTATGGCTACACCTTC.

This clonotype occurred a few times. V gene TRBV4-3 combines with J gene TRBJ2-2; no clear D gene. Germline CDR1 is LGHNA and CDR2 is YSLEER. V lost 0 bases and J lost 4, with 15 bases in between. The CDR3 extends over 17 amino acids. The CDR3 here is CASSQDQTPGVTGELFF. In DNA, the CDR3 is TGCGCCAGCAGCCAAGATCAGACGCCTGGGGTCACCGGGGAGCTGTTTTTT.

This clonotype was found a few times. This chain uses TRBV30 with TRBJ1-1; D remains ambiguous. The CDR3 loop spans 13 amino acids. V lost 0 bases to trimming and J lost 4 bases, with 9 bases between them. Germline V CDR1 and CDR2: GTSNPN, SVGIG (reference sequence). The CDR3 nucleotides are TGTGCCTGGAGTGTTTCCGGGATCACTGAAGCTTTCTTT. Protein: CAWSVSGITEAFF.

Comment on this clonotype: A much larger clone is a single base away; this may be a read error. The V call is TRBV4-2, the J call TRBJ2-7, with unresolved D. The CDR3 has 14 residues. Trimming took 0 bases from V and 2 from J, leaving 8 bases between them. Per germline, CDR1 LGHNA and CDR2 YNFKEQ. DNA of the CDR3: TGTGCCAGCAGCCAAGAAAATACAGCCTACGAGCAGTACTTC. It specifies CASSQENTAYEQYF.

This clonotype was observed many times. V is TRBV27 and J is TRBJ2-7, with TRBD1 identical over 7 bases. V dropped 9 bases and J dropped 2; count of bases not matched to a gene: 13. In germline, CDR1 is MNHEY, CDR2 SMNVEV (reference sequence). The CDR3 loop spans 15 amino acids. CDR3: CASSYRGGVAYEQYF. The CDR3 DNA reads TGTGCCAGTTCCTACAGGGGTGGAGTCGCCTACGAGCAGTACTTC.

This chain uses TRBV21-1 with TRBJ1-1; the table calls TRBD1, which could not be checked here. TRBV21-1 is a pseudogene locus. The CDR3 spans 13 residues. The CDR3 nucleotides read TGTGCCAGCAGCAATGGGTCGGGGGAGAGAGCTTTCTTT. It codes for CASSNGSGERAFF.

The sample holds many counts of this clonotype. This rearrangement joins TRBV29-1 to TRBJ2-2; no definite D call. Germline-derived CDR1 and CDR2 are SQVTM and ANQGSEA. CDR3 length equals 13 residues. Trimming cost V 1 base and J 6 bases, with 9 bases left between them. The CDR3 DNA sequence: TGCAGCGTTGAAGTAAAGGTCCCCGGGGAGCTGTTTTTT. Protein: CSVEVKVPGELFF.

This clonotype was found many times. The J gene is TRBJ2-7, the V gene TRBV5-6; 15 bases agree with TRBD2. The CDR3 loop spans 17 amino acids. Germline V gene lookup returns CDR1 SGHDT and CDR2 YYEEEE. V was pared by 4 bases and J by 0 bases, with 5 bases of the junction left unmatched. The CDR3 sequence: CASSGLAGGEISYEQYF. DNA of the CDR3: TGTGCCAGCAGCGGACTAGCGGGAGGGGAGATCTCCTACGAGCAGTACTTC.

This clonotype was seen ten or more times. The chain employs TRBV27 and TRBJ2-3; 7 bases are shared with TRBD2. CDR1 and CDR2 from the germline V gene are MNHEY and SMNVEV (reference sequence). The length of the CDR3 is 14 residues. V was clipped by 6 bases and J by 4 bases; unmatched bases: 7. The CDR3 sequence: CASSSTSFPDTQYF. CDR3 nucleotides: TGTGCCAGCAGCTCGACTAGCTTCCCAGATACGCAGTATTTT.

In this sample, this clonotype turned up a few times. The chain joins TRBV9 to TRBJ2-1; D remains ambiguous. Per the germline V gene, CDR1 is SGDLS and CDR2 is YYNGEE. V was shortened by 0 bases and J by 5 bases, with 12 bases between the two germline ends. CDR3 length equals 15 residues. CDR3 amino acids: CASSVAPAVHNEQFF. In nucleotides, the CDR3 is TGTGCCAGCAGCGTAGCGCCGGCGGTCCACAATGAGCAGTTCTTC.

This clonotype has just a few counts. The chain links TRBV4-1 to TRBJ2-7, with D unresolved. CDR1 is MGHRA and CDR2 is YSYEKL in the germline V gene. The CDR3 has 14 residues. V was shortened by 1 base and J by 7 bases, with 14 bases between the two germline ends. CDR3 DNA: TGCGCCAGCAGCCAAGGTCCCACCAGTGGAGAGCAGTACTTC. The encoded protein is CASSQGPTSGEQYF.

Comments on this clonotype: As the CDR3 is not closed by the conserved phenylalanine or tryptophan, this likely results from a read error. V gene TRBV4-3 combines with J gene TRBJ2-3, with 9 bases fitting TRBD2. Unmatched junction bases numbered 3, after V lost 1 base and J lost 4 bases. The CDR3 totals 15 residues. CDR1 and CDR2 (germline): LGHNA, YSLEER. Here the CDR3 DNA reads TGCGCCAGCAGCCAAGGGCGGGGGGGCGCAGATACGCAGTATGTT. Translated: CASSQGRGGADTQYV.

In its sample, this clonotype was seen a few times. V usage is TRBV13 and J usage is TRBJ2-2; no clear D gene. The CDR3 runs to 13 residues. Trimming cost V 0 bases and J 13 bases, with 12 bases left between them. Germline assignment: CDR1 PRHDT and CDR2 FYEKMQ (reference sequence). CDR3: CASSLGLPRRLFF. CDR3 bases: TGTGCCAGCAGCTTAGGACTCCCGCGACGGCTGTTTTTT.

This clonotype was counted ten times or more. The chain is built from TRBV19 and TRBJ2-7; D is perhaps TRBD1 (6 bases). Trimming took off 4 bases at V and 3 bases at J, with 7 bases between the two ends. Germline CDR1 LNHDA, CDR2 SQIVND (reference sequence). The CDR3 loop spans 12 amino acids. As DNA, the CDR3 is TGTGCCAGTAGTAAGGACAGCTACGAGCAGTACTTC. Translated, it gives CASSKDSYEQYF.

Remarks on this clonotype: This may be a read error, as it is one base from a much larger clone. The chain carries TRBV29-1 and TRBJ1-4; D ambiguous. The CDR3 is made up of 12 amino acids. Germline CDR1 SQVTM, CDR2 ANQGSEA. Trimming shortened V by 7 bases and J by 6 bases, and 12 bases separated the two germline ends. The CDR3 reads CSGYSGDEKLFF. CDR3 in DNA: TGCAGCGGTTACTCAGGAGATGAAAAACTGTTTTTT.

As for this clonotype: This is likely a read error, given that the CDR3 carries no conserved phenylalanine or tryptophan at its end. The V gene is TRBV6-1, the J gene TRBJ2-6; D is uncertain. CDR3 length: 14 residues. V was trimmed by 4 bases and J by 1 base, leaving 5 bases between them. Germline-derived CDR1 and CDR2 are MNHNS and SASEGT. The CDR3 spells CASSAQSGANVLTL. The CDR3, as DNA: TGTGCCAGCAGTGCTCAATCTGGGGCCAACGTCCTGACTCTC.

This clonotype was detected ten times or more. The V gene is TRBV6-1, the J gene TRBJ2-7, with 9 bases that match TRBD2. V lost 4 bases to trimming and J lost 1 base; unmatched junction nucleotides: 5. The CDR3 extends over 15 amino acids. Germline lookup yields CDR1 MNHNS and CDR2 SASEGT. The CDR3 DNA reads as TGTGCCAGCAGTGCTCCAGCGGGAGGATCCTACGAGCAGTACTTC. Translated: CASSAPAGGSYEQYF.

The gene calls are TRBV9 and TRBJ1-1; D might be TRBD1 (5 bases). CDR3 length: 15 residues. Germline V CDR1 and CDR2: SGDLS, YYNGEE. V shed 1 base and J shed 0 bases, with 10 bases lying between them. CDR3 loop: CASSVLETVNTEAFF. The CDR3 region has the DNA TGTGCCAGCAGCGTACTAGAGACAGTGAACACTGAAGCTTTCTTT.